A selection of T cell receptor beta chains follows, all from one sample in a study of cytomegalovirus exposure and HLA in healthy donors. The data were produced by immunoSEQ multiplex PCR, yet TCRdb's version contains in-frame clones alone and is incomplete. Found here are 200,000 to 250,000 clones, roughly 88% of them singletons; the top ten hold about 14%. The sequencing input was PBMCs. The receptor set was obtained from a young woman in good health and CMV-seropositive. The CDR3 runs from the conserved cysteine through the conserved F or W. A D gene is named only where the DNA matches it firmly. Expanded clones get a size class; other rows say once, few or many, or leave the size out.

NA,NA,TRBV30,TRBJ1-1,CAWSVGGENTEAIF,TGTGCCTGGAGTGTAGGGGGAGAGAACACTGAAGCTATCTTT
TRBD2,NA,TRBV7-9,TRBJ2-7,CASSLQTSGRYEQYF,TGTGCCAGCAGCTTACAGACTAGCGGGAGATACGAGCAGTACTTC
NA,NA,TRBV7-2,TRBJ2-3,CASSLADREGDTQYF,TGTGCCAGCAGCTTAGCGGACAGGGAGGGAGATACGCAGTATTTT
NA,NA,TRBV19,TRBJ1-5,CASSMGSGRNQPQHF,TGTGCCAGTAGCATGGGCTCAGGGAGAAATCAGCCCCAGCATTTT
NA,once,TRBV2,TRBJ1-2,CASRKRGADGYTF,TGTGCCAGCAGAAAAAGGGGGGCGGATGGCTACACCTTC
TRBD2,NA,TRBV9,TRBJ2-1,CASSVEGSGSYNEQFF,TGTGCCAGCAGCGTAGAGGGTAGCGGGTCCTACAATGAGCAGTTCTTC
NA,NA,TRBV29-1,TRBJ2-2,CSVPRNTGELFF,TGCAGCGTTCCAAGAAACACCGGGGAGCTGTTTTTT
NA,NA,TRBV30,TRBJ2-7,CAWSVRRWRTTSLYEQYF,TGTGCCTGGAGTGTACGGCGGTGGAGGACTACATCCCTCTACGAGCAGTACTTC
NA,few,TRBV6-6,TRBJ1-1,CASSGNTEAFF,TGTGCCAGCAGTGGGAACACTGAAGCTTTCTTT
NA,few,TRBV7-2,TRBJ1-2,CASSQQISGGYTF,TGTGCCAGCAGCCAGCAAATTTCAGGAGGCTACACCTTC
NA,NA,TRBV2,TRBJ1-5,CASRTAGQPQHF,TGTGCCAGCAGGACGGCTGGGCAGCCCCAGCATTTT
TRBD2,NA,TRBV10-3,TRBJ2-7,CATRLAGDGYEQYF,TGTGCCACCAGACTAGCGGGAGATGGTTACGAGCAGTACTTC
NA,NA,TRBV6-1,TRBJ1-1,CASRVGPGRTEAFF,TGTGCCAGCCGCGTTGGTCCTGGTCGGACTGAAGCTTTCTTT
NA,few,TRBV27,TRBJ1-3,CASGSSGNTIYF,TGTGCCAGCGGGAGCTCTGGAAACACCATATATTTT
TRBD2,once,TRBV19,TRBJ2-7,CASSTQRDAEQYF,TGTGCCAGTAGTACCCAGCGGGACGCCGAGCAGTACTTC
TRBD1,NA,TRBV6-5,TRBJ2-1,CASSYSSPGGYEQFF,TGTGCCAGCAGTTACTCGAGTCCAGGGGGCTATGAGCAGTTCTTC
TRBD1,NA,TRBV7-9,TRBJ2-7,CASSPDRAAYEQYF,TGTGCCAGCAGCCCGGACAGGGCGGCCTACGAGCAGTACTTC
NA,once,TRBV28,TRBJ2-7,CASRDGAEYEQYF,TGTGCCAGCCGGGACGGTGCGGAGTACGAGCAGTACTTC
TRBD2,NA,TRBV4-1,TRBJ2-7,CASSRQREESYEQYF,TGCGCCAGCAGCCGTCAGCGGGAGGAGTCCTACGAGCAGTACTTC
TRBD1,NA,TRBV10-3,TRBJ2-1,CAIRPGQAINEQFF,TGTGCCATCAGACCGGGACAGGCAATAAATGAGCAGTTCTTC
TRBD1,NA,TRBV9,TRBJ1-1,CASSPAGQGAEAFF,TGTGCCAGCAGCCCCGCGGGACAGGGGGCTGAAGCTTTCTTT
NA,few,TRBV30,TRBJ2-1,CAWSGLEGIF,TGTGCCTGGAGTGGACTAGAGGGAATCTTC